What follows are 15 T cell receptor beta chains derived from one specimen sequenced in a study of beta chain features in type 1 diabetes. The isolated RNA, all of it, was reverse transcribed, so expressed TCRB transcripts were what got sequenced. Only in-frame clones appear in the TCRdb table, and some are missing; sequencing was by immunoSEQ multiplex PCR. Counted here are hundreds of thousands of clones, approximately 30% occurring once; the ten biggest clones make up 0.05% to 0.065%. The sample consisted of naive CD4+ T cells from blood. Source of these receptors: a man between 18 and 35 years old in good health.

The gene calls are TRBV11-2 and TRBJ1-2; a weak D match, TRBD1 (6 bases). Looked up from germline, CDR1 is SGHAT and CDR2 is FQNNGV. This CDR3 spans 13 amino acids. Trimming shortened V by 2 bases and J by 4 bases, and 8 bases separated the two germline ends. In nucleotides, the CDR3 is TGTGCCAGCAGCTTACAGGGGAGCTATGGCTACACCTTC. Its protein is CASSLQGSYGYTF.

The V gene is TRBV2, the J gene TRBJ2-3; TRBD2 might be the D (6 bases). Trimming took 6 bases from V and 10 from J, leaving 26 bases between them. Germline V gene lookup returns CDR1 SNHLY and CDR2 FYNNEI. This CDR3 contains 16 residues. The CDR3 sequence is CASRGGGPGALRPQYF. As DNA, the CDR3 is TGTGCCAGCAGGGGAGGCGGGCCCGGGGCCCTCCGCCCGCAGTATTTT.

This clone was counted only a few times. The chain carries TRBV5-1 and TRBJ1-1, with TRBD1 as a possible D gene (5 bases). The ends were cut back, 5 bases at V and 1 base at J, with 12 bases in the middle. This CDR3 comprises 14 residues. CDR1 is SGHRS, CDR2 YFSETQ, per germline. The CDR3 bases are TGCGCCAGCAGTTACGGGGCTTCGAACACTGAAGCTTTCTTT. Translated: CASSYGASNTEAFF. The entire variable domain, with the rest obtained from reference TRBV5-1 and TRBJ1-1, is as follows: KAGVTQTPRYLIKTRGQQVTLSCSPISGHRSVSWYQQTPGQGLQFLFEYFSETQRNKGNFPGRFSGRQFSNSRSEMNVSTLELGDSALYLCASSYGASNTEAFFGQGTRLTVV.

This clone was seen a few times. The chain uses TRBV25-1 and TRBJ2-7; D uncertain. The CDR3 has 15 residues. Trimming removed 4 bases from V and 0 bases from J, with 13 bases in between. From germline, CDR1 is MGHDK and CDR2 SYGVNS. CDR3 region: CASSAGVSASYEQYF. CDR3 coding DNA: TGTGCCAGCAGTGCTGGGGTCTCCGCCTCCTACGAGCAGTACTTC.

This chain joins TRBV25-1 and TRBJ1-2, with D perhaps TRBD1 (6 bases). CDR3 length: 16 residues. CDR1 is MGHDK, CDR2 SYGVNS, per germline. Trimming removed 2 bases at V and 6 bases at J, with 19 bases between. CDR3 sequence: CASSERLGAPVDGYTF. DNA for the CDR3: TGTGCCAGCAGTGAACGTCTGGGGGCCCCTGTTGATGGCTACACCTTC.

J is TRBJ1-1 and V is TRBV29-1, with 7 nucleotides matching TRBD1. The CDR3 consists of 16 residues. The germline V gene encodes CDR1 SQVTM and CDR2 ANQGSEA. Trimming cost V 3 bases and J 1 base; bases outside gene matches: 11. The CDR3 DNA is TGCAGCGTTGAGCTCGACAGGGAGAGTTGGAACACTGAAGCTTTCTTT. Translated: CSVELDRESWNTEAFF.

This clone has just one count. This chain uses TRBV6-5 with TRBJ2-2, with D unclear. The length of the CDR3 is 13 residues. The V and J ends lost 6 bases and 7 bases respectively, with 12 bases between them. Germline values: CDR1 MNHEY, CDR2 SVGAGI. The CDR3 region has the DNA TGTGCCAGCAGGAAGGGTTTGGACGGGGAGCTGTTTTTT. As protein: CASRKGLDGELFF.

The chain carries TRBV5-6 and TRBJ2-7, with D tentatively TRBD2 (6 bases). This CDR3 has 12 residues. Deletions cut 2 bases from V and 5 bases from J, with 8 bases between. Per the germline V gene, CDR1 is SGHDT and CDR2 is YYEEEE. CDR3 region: CASSLRRDEQYF. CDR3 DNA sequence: TGTGCCAGCAGCTTAAGGAGGGACGAGCAGTACTTC.

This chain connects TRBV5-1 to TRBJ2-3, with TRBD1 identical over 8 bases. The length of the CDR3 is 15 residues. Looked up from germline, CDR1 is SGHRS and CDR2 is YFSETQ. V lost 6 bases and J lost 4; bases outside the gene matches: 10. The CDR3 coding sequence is TGCGCCAGCACCTCCGGGACAGGCGTGGCAGATACGCAGTATTTT. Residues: CASTSGTGVADTQYF. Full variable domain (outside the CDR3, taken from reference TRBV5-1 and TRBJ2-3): KAGVTQTPRYLIKTRGQQVTLSCSPISGHRSVSWYQQTPGQGLQFLFEYFSETQRNKGNFPGRFSGRQFSNSRSEMNVSTLELGDSALYLCASTSGTGVADTQYFGPGTRLTVL.

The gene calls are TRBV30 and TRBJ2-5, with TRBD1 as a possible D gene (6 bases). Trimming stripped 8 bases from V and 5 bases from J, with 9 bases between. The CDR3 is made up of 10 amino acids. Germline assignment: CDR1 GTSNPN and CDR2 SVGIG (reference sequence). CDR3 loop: CAHGQETQYF. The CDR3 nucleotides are TGTGCCCACGGACAGGAGACCCAGTACTTC.

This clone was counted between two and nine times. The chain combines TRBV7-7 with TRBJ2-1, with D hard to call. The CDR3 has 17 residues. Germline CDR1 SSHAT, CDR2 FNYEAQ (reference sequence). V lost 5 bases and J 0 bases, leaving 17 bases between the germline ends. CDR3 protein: CASSPRSSISSYNEQFF. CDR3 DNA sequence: TGTGCCAGCAGCCCGCGATCAAGCATTAGCTCCTACAATGAGCAGTTCTTC.

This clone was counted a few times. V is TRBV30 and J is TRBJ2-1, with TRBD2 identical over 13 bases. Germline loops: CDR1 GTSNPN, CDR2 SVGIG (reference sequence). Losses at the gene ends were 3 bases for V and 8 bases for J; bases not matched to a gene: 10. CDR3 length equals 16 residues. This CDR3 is CAWSGPRTSGSDEQFF. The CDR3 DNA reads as TGTGCCTGGAGCGGACCAAGGACTAGCGGGAGCGATGAGCAGTTCTTC.

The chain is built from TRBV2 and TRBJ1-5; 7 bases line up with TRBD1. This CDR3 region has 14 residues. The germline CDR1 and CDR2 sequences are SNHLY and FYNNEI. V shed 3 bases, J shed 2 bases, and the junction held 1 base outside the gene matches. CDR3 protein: CASSDTGGNQPQHF. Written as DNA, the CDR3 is TGTGCCAGCAGTGATACAGGGGGCAATCAGCCCCAGCATTTT.

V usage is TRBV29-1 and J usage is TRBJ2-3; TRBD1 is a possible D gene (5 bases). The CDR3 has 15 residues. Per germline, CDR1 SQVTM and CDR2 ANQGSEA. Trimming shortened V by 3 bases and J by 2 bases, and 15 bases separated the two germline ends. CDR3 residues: CSVELSRALTDTQYF. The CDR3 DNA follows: TGCAGCGTTGAGCTATCCAGGGCCCTCACAGATACGCAGTATTTT.

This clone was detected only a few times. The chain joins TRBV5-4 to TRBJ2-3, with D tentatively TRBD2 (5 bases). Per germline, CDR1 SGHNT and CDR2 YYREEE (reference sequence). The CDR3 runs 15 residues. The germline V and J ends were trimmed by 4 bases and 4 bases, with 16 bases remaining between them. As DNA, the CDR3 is TGTGCCAGCAGCGATTGGAGAGGGAGCCCAGATACGCAGTATTTT. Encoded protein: CASSDWRGSPDTQYF.